This T cell receptor (beta chain) emerged from a study of blood T cell repertoires in COVID-19. Whole-study context: COVID-19 samples, acute and convalescent, were from the United States, Italy and Spain.

Germline V CDR1 and CDR2: KGHSH, LQKENI. V dropped 5 bases and J dropped 5; count of bases not matched to a gene: 4. The CDR3 extends over 14 amino acids. The table came from immunoSEQ multiplex PCR; TCRdb's copy has only in-frame clones and leaves some out. The table has around 150,000 clones, about 83% seen once. The sample comprised peripheral blood. The clonotype comes from a man aged 50-60 years with acute or convalescent COVID-19. The chain employs TRBV18 and TRBJ2-3, with 10 bases identical to TRBD2. CDR3 amino acids: CASSSGGALDTQYF. As DNA, the CDR3 is TGTGCCAGCTCAAGCGGGGGGGCCTTAGATACGCAGTATTTT.